One and the same sample provided the 21 T cell receptor beta chains below, sequenced in a study of Ad26.COV2.S vaccination and SARS-CoV-2 variants (dated by TCRdb to the early 2020s). The sample's treatment or condition label is to be understood as: 15 to 20 received Ad26.COV2.S at low or high dose, single or two shots; five or six received placebo; per-sample allocation not given. For vaccine and placebo recipients, repertoires were sequenced using samples collected on day 63 after the first injection. Libraries were built with the immunoSEQ multiplex PCR assay. Entries here come from immuneACCESS through TCRdb and include only in-frame sequences with V and J called. Some clones fail to appear in such tables; in the studies checked, an unresolved V gene covers under half of the shortfall, and the cause of the remainder is unknown. This sample comprises approximately 300,000 clones, around 84% of them detected only once. The ten largest clones add up to approximately 1.9% of the sample.

The sample consisted of peripheral blood, taken in a trial of Ad26.COV2.S vaccine versus placebo. The receptors here all came from a person aged 18-60 years who received the Ad26.COV2.S COVID-19 vaccine or a placebo.

This rearrangement joins TRBV7-9 to TRBJ2-5; TRBD2 is a possible D gene (6 bases). This CDR3 is built from 13 residues. Germline assignment: CDR1 SEHNR and CDR2 FQNEAQ (reference sequence). The V and J ends lost 8 bases and 7 bases respectively, with 17 bases between them. This CDR3 reads CASFDTLGGTQYF. The CDR3, as DNA: TGTGCCAGCTTCGATACTTTGGGAGGGACCCAGTACTTC.

This chain joins TRBV6-5 and TRBJ1-1; TRBD1 matches at 7 bases. V shed 4 bases, J shed 4 bases, and the junction held 12 bases outside the gene matches. Germline V gene data show CDR1 as MNHEY and CDR2 as SVGAGI. This CDR3 is built from 16 residues. CDR3 nucleotides: TGTGCCAGCAGTTCACGGGGGACAGCCCTCCTCACTGAAGCTTTCTTT. Amino acids: CASSSRGTALLTEAFF.

This clone appeared a single time. The chain employs TRBV7-2 and TRBJ2-1; D ambiguous. CDR1 is SGHTA, CDR2 FQGNSA, per germline. CDR3 length equals 14 residues. The germline V and J ends were trimmed by 1 base and 0 bases, with 4 bases remaining between them. CDR3 DNA sequence: TGTGCCAGCAGCTTAGTACTCTCCTACAATGAGCAGTTCTTC. Its protein is CASSLVLSYNEQFF. Looking up the rest from reference TRBV7-2 and TRBJ2-1 gives the full variable domain: GAGVSQSPSNKVTEKGKDVELRCDPISGHTALYWYRQSLGQGLEFLIYFQGNSAPDKSGLPSDRFSAERTGGSVSTLTIQRTQQEDSAVYLCASSLVLSYNEQFFGPGTRLTVL.

Here the CDR3 DNA reads TGTGCCAGCAGTACCTTCTACGAGCAGTACTTC. Translating it yields CASSTFYEQYF. The chain employs TRBV6-2 or TRBV6-3 and TRBJ2-7; D unclear. Germline CDR1 and CDR2: MNHEY and SVGEGT. V shed 5 bases and J shed 3 bases, with 5 bases lying between them. CDR3 length: 11 residues.

This chain joins TRBV6-7 and TRBJ1-2, with TRBD1 matching 8 bases. TRBV6-7 is given ORF status, its function remaining uncertain. With 5 bases clipped from V and 4 bases from J, the junction kept 27 bases outside the gene matches. The CDR3 consists of 21 residues. CDR3 coding DNA: TGTGCCAGCAGTCAACCAGGACAGGGAGATAACAACGAGGGGTACCTCTATGGCTACACCTTC. Protein sequence: CASSQPGQGDNNEGYLYGYTF.

The chain has TRBV7-9 and TRBJ1-1; a possible D gene is TRBD1 (5 bases). This CDR3 comprises 15 residues. Germline values: CDR1 SEHNR, CDR2 FQNEAQ (reference sequence). V was pared by 1 base and J by 0 bases, with 9 bases between. CDR3 region: CASSLGQGLNTEAFF. The CDR3 region has the DNA TGTGCCAGCAGCTTAGGGCAGGGACTGAACACTGAAGCTTTCTTT.

The chain links TRBV18 to TRBJ1-1; D is perhaps TRBD1 (5 bases). This CDR3 spans 14 amino acids. Between the trimmed V and J ends, which lost 0 bases and 6 bases, there was a span of 11 bases. Germline loops: CDR1 KGHSH, CDR2 LQKENI. CDR3 nucleotide sequence: TGTGCCAGCTCACCACCGGGGAGGGGCCCTGAAGCTTTCTTT. This gives the protein CASSPPGRGPEAFF.

CDR3 DNA: TGTGCCACCCGGGGAGGGTTCTCCACTGAAGCTTTCTTT. It is translated as CATRGGFSTEAFF. This sequence joins TRBV6-5 and TRBJ1-1; D not certain. Germline CDR1 and CDR2: MNHEY and SVGAGI. The CDR3 covers 13 residues. With 10 bases removed from V and 4 bases from J, the gap between germline ends came to 16 bases.

The chain carries TRBV7-7 and TRBJ2-1; possible D gene TRBD2, 6 bases. CDR1 is SSHAT and CDR2 is FNYEAQ in the germline V gene (reference sequence). The CDR3 consists of 13 residues. Deletions cut 5 bases from V and 9 bases from J, with 14 bases between. The CDR3 sequence is CASSLLQGGEQFF. The DNA for the CDR3 is TGTGCCAGCAGCCTTCTCCAGGGAGGTGAGCAGTTCTTC.

V usage is TRBV27 and J usage is TRBJ2-2; TRBD1 is a possible D gene (5 bases). The CDR3 runs 15 residues. With 3 bases removed from V and 6 bases from J, the gap between germline ends came to 14 bases. Germline V lookup: CDR1 MNHEY, CDR2 SMNVEV (reference sequence). CDR3 in DNA: TGTGCCAGCAGTTTTGGCAGGGATTGGGCCGGGGAGCTGTTTTTT. Translation gives CASSFGRDWAGELFF.

V usage is TRBV7-9 and J usage is TRBJ1-2; TRBD1 agrees at 7 bases. This CDR3 has 15 residues. V gave up 5 bases and J gave up 0 bases; unmatched junction bases: 6. The germline gives CDR1 SEHNR, CDR2 FQNEAQ (reference sequence). The CDR3 DNA follows: TGTGCCAGCAGCGCGGGACAGTATCCTAACTATGGCTACACCTTC. It codes for CASSAGQYPNYGYTF.

J is TRBJ2-7 and V is TRBV5-1; D may be TRBD2 (5 bases). Germline assignment: CDR1 SGHRS and CDR2 YFSETQ. The CDR3 contains 16 residues. Trimming shortened V by 0 bases and J by 0 bases, and 13 bases separated the two germline ends. This CDR3 is CASSLVSGVSSYEQYF. The CDR3 bases are TGCGCCAGCAGCTTGGTTTCCGGGGTGAGCTCCTACGAGCAGTACTTC.

The chain recombines TRBV29-1 with TRBJ1-4; D call uncertain. This CDR3 is 13 amino acids long. V lost 3 bases, J lost 2 bases, and 7 bases lay in between. CDR1 is SQVTM, CDR2 ANQGSEA, per germline. CDR3 sequence: CSVDGGTNEKLFF. CDR3 nucleotide sequence: TGCAGCGTTGACGGCGGGACTAATGAAAAACTGTTTTTT.

This clone was seen a few times. The V call is TRBV5-6, the J call TRBJ2-1, with 12 bases lining up with TRBD2. This CDR3 has 15 residues. With 4 bases clipped from V and 8 bases from J, the junction kept 7 bases outside the gene matches. The germline CDR1 and CDR2 sequences are SGHDT and YYEEEE. Here the CDR3 DNA reads TGTGCCAGCAGCCCTAGCGGGGGGGCCTCGGATGAGCAGTTCTTC. It encodes CASSPSGGASDEQFF.

This clone came up a few times. The rearrangement uses TRBV7-9 and TRBJ1-2; no clear D gene. The V end lost 4 bases, the J end lost 4 bases, and 16 bases lay between the germline ends. The germline V gene encodes CDR1 SEHNR and CDR2 FQNEAQ (reference sequence). The CDR3 has 15 amino acids. The CDR3 loop reads CASSSRHPSGYGYTF. CDR3 sequence (DNA): TGTGCCAGCAGCTCCCGACACCCGTCTGGCTATGGCTACACCTTC.

The CDR3: CASSTDGGMETQYF. The CDR3 nucleotides are TGTGCCAGCAGCACCGATGGGGGCATGGAGACCCAGTACTTC. This chain joins TRBV7-9 and TRBJ2-5; TRBD1 might be the D (6 bases). The V and J ends lost 5 bases and 5 bases respectively, with 15 bases between them. The CDR3 loop spans 14 amino acids. Germline assignment: CDR1 SEHNR and CDR2 FQNEAQ (reference sequence).

The J gene is TRBJ2-1, the V gene TRBV5-6, with D hard to call. Trimming cost V 2 bases and J 4 bases, with 10 bases left between them. The CDR3 extends over 14 amino acids. The germline V gene encodes CDR1 SGHDT and CDR2 YYEEEE. The CDR3 is CASSLTIRYNEQFF. The DNA of the CDR3 is TGTGCCAGCAGCTTAACGATCAGGTACAATGAGCAGTTCTTC.

The V gene is TRBV5-1, the J gene TRBJ2-3; D unresolved. Trimming stripped 0 bases from V and 2 bases from J, with 7 bases between. The CDR3 extends over 14 amino acids. CDR1 is SGHRS and CDR2 is YFSETQ in the germline V gene. The CDR3 protein is CASSLGAHTDTQYF. DNA for the CDR3: TGCGCCAGCAGCTTGGGGGCCCACACAGATACGCAGTATTTT.

The chain recombines TRBV18 with TRBJ2-5; D perhaps matches TRBD1 (5 bases). CDR3 length: 13 amino acids. Germline assignment: CDR1 KGHSH and CDR2 LQKENI. V lost 3 bases and J 4 bases, leaving 9 bases between the germline ends. The DNA of the CDR3 is TGTGCCAGCTCACCGGTAGGGGTAGAGACCCAGTACTTC. Translating it yields CASSPVGVETQYF.

This clone has just one count. The chain is built from TRBV19 and TRBJ1-2, with 7 bases lining up with TRBD1. Germline CDR1 reads LNHDA; CDR2 reads SQIVND (reference sequence). The CDR3 totals 16 residues. The ends lost 8 bases at V and 5 bases at J; junction bases unmatched: 17. CDR3 amino acids: CASWNPRGEGGYGYTF. CDR3 DNA sequence: TGTGCCAGTTGGAACCCCAGGGGGGAGGGCGGTTATGGCTACACCTTC.

The CDR3 protein is CASSPFGQGTYEQYF. The DNA for the CDR3 is TGTGCCAGCAGCCCATTCGGACAGGGCACCTACGAGCAGTACTTC. The chain combines TRBV9 with TRBJ2-7, with TRBD1 matching over 8 bases. The CDR3 sequence is 15 residues long. V gave up 4 bases and J gave up 2 bases; unmatched junction bases: 8. The V gene's germline CDR1 is SGDLS and CDR2 YYNGEE.